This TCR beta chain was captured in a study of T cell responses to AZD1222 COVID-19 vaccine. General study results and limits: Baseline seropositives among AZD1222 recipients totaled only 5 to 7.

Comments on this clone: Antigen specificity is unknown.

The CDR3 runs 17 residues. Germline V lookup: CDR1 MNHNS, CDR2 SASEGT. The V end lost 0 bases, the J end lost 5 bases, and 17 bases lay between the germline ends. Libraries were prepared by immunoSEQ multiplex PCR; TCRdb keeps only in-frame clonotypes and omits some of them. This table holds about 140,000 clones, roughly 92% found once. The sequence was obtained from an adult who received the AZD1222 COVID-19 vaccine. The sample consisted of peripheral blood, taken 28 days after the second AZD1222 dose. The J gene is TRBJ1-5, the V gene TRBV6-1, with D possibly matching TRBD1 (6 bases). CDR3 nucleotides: TGTGCCAGCAGTGAAGCGGTGGGGGCTCTGAGTCATCAGCCCCAGCATTTT. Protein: CASSEAVGALSHQPQHF.